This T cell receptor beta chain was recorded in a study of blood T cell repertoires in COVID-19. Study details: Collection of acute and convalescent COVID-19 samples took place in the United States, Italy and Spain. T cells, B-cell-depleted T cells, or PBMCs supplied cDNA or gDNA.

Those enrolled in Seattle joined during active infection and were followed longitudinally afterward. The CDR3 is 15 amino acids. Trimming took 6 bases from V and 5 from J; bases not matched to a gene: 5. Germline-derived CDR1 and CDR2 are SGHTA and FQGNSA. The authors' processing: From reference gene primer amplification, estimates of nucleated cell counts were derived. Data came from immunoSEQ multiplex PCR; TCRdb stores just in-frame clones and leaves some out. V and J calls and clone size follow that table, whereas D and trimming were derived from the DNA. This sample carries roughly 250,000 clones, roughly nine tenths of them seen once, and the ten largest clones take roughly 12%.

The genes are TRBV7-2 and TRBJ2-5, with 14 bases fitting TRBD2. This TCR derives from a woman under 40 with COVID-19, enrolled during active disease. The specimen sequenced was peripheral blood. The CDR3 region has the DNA TGTGCCAGCAGTTCGACTAGCGGGGGGGCGGAGACCCAGTACTTC. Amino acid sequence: CASSSTSGGAETQYF.